This record covers a single TCR beta chain. What it recognizes is unknown. This sample was included in a study of graft-versus-host responses after intestinal transplantation. Study-level information: The whole recipient group had anti-thymocyte globulin induction followed by tacrolimus and steroids for two to three years. Study-level findings and limits: Allografts carried high graft-versus-host to host-versus-graft clonal ratios in patients having graft-donor T cell macrochimerism. The authors found GvH clones in recipient marrow, some appearing first in ileum or blood. Circulating GvH clone levels at their peak were associated with HvG declines (early post-transplant).

Clones were sequenced by immunoSEQ multiplex PCR, and TCRdb holds only the in-frame ones, with some missing. The sample yields over 85,000 clones, roughly 91% seen once. CDR1 is SEHNR and CDR2 is FQNEAQ in the germline V gene (reference sequence). The CDR3 sequence is 18 residues long. V gave up 1 base and J gave up 3 bases; unmatched junction bases: 10. The starting material was unstimulated CD8+ T cells sorted from spleen or lymph node cells, obtained before intestinal transplant. This TCR was recovered from a human donor who received an intestinal transplant. The J gene is TRBJ1-5, the V gene TRBV7-9, with TRBD1 matching over 9 bases. The CDR3 sequence: CASSLGTGQGPNNQPQHF. As DNA, the CDR3 is TGTGCCAGCAGCTTAGGGACCGGACAGGGGCCTAACAATCAGCCCCAGCATTTT.